This T cell receptor beta chain was obtained from a study of T-cell reconstitution after alpha-beta-depleted transplantation in children. Germline-derived CDR1 and CDR2 are DFQATT and SNEGSKA (reference sequence). This CDR3 is built from 13 residues. V was clipped by 1 base and J by 8 bases; unmatched bases: 6. This clonotype was detected ten times or more. The antigen remains unidentified. Study conclusions and caveats: Newly produced T cells mostly provided counts and TCRbeta diversity after one year, as hyperexpanded clones declined. In patients about two months after transplant, alpha-beta T cells reportedly arose from several hundred expanded graft clones. Some patients' high day-60 TCRbeta diversity was traced to surviving recipient T cells and thymic progenitors.

Unique molecular identifiers were incorporated when the TCRbeta library was constructed. TCRdb passed the PCR reads through MiXCR, listing each CDR3 protein once. Of roughly 66,000 distinct CDR3 sequences in the sample, approximately 5% are singletons; the top ten hold under 20%. V gene TRBV20-1 combines with J gene TRBJ2-3; 7 bases are shared with TRBD1. The receptor was derived from a boy in the first two years of life who had a stem cell transplant for acute myeloid leukemia, so the T cells may come from the graft donor. This specimen was PBMCs, mostly from graft donor cells, taken 180 days after TCRalphabeta/CD19-depleted stem cell transplant. The CDR3 bases are TGCAGTGCTAGAGGGGACAGAACAACTACGCAGTATTTT. Translation: CSARGDRTTTQYF.